A selection of T cell receptor beta chains follows, all from one sample in a study of T cells of healthy individuals. TCRdb re-analysed the 5' RACE reads in MiXCR, keeping a single row per CDR3 protein. The table has 50,000 to 55,000 distinct CDR3 sequences, roughly 14% seen once. The receptors come from a human donor in good health. Both conserved end residues are part of each CDR3. The order of the fields is CDR3 protein, CDR3 DNA, J gene, CDR3 length, D gene, V gene, clone size. D genes are given only for firm matches. Clone size appears in some rows only: once, few, many, or a class for an expanded clone.

CDR3 protein: CATSDRAGAGSRWQFF; CDR3 DNA: TGTGCCACCAGTGATCGAGCGGGGGCCGGGAGCCGGTGGCAGTTCTTC; J gene: TRBJ2-1; CDR3 length: 16; D gene: TRBD2; V gene: TRBV24-1; clone size: -
CDR3 protein: CASSLPGQGGEKLFF; CDR3 DNA: TGTGCCAGCAGCTTACCCGGACAGGGGGGCGAAAAACTGTTTTTT; J gene: TRBJ1-4; CDR3 length: 15; D gene: TRBD1; V gene: TRBV11-2; clone size: -
CDR3 protein: CATSDKLPGGIYNEQFF; CDR3 DNA: TGTGCCACCAGTGACAAACTTCCGGGAGGGATCTACAATGAGCAGTTCTTC; J gene: TRBJ2-1; CDR3 length: 17; D gene: TRBD2; V gene: TRBV24-1; clone size: many
CDR3 protein: CASSPGQTNTEAFF; CDR3 DNA: TGTGCCAGCAGCCCGGGACAGACCAACACTGAAGCTTTCTTT; J gene: TRBJ1-1; CDR3 length: 14; D gene: TRBD1; V gene: TRBV11-3; clone size: many
CDR3 protein: CASSPDIKETQYF; CDR3 DNA: TGTGCCAGCAGCCCCGACATAAAAGAGACCCAGTACTTC; J gene: TRBJ2-5; CDR3 length: 13; D gene: -; V gene: TRBV7-2; clone size: few
CDR3 protein: CASSLDTGDYQPQHF; CDR3 DNA: TGTGCCAGCAGCTTAGACACAGGGGATTATCAGCCCCAGCATTTT; J gene: TRBJ1-5; CDR3 length: 15; D gene: TRBD1; V gene: TRBV7-8; clone size: many
CDR3 protein: CASSLKKKLTGSANAGNYGYTF; CDR3 DNA: TGTGCCAGCAGCTTAAAGAAAAAATTGACAGGGTCCGCAAACGCTGGTAACTATGGCTACACCTTC; J gene: TRBJ1-2; CDR3 length: 22; D gene: TRBD1; V gene: TRBV7-2; clone size: many
CDR3 protein: CASSPGFGGRGTDTQYF; CDR3 DNA: TGTGCCAGCAGCCCAGGGTTCGGGGGCCGCGGCACAGATACGCAGTATTTT; J gene: TRBJ2-3; CDR3 length: 17; D gene: -; V gene: TRBV5-4; clone size: -
CDR3 protein: CASSLDRGPQYF; CDR3 DNA: TGTGCCAGCAGCTTGGACAGGGGTCCTCAGTACTTC; J gene: TRBJ2-4; CDR3 length: 12; D gene: TRBD1; V gene: TRBV11-3; clone size: many
CDR3 protein: CASSSPGGLPTGELFF; CDR3 DNA: TGTGCCAGCAGCTCACCGGGGGGCCTCCCCACCGGGGAGCTGTTTTTT; J gene: TRBJ2-2; CDR3 length: 16; D gene: -; V gene: TRBV7-2; clone size: -
CDR3 protein: CGESEGHNYGYTF; CDR3 DNA: TGTGGGGAATCGGAGGGGCATAACTATGGCTACACCTTC; J gene: TRBJ1-2; CDR3 length: 13; D gene: -; V gene: TRBV10-3; clone size: many
CDR3 protein: CASSYSGGSYEQYF; CDR3 DNA: TGTGCCAGCAGTTACTCCGGCGGGTCCTACGAGCAGTACTTC; J gene: TRBJ2-7; CDR3 length: 14; D gene: -; V gene: TRBV6-5; clone size: many
CDR3 protein: CASSSGGGPNTGAFF; CDR3 DNA: TGTGCCAGCAGCTCAGGTGGGGGGCCCAACACGGGAGCTTTCTTT; J gene: TRBJ1-1; CDR3 length: 15; D gene: -; V gene: TRBV7-2; clone size: -
CDR3 protein: CASSYQTDTQYF; CDR3 DNA: TGTGCCAGCAGCTACCAAACAGATACGCAGTATTTT; J gene: TRBJ2-3; CDR3 length: 12; D gene: -; V gene: TRBV25-1; clone size: few
CDR3 protein: CASSDGGRGGQETQYF; CDR3 DNA: TGTGCCAGCAGTGATGGTGGGCGGGGGGGTCAAGAGACCCAGTACTTC; J gene: TRBJ2-5; CDR3 length: 16; D gene: TRBD2; V gene: TRBV6-1; clone size: many
CDR3 protein: CASSIQGVHQPQHF; CDR3 DNA: TGTGCCAGCAGTATACAGGGGGTCCATCAGCCCCAGCATTTT; J gene: TRBJ1-5; CDR3 length: 14; D gene: TRBD1; V gene: TRBV12-3/TRBV12-4; clone size: few
CDR3 protein: CASSESEQAVLGYGYTF; CDR3 DNA: TGTGCCAGCAGCGAAAGCGAGCAGGCCGTCTTAGGATATGGCTACACCTTC; J gene: TRBJ1-2; CDR3 length: 17; D gene: -; V gene: TRBV5-6; clone size: many
CDR3 protein: CSAEPGLAGGSDTQYF; CDR3 DNA: TGCAGTGCTGAACCGGGACTAGCGGGAGGGTCAGATACGCAGTATTTT; J gene: TRBJ2-3; CDR3 length: 16; D gene: TRBD2; V gene: TRBV20-1; clone size: -
CDR3 protein: CASSLASGYTGELFF; CDR3 DNA: TGTGCCAGCAGCTTAGCTAGCGGGTACACCGGGGAGCTGTTTTTT; J gene: TRBJ2-2; CDR3 length: 15; D gene: TRBD2; V gene: TRBV7-6; clone size: -
CDR3 protein: CASRPPGQGYEQYF; CDR3 DNA: TGTGCCAGCAGACCACCGGGACAGGGTTACGAGCAGTACTTC; J gene: TRBJ2-7; CDR3 length: 14; D gene: TRBD1; V gene: TRBV25-1; clone size: -
CDR3 protein: CSVEGGDFQETQYF; CDR3 DNA: TGCAGCGTTGAAGGGGGGGACTTCCAAGAGACCCAGTACTTC; J gene: TRBJ2-5; CDR3 length: 14; D gene: -; V gene: TRBV29-1; clone size: -
CDR3 protein: CASSPIRGWETQYF; CDR3 DNA: TGTGCCAGCTCACCGATCCGGGGCTGGGAGACCCAGTACTTC; J gene: TRBJ2-5; CDR3 length: 14; D gene: -; V gene: TRBV18; clone size: many
CDR3 protein: CSVGVAGDNSPLHF; CDR3 DNA: TGCAGCGTTGGTGTGGCAGGAGATAATTCACCCCTCCACTTT; J gene: TRBJ1-6; CDR3 length: 14; D gene: -; V gene: TRBV29-1; clone size: many
CDR3 protein: CASSLEGRSGETQYF; CDR3 DNA: TGCGCCAGCAGCCTGGAGGGGCGCTCTGGGGAGACCCAGTACTTC; J gene: TRBJ2-5; CDR3 length: 15; D gene: -; V gene: TRBV5-1; clone size: few
CDR3 protein: CSAQTGSEKLFF; CDR3 DNA: TGCAGCGCTCAGACAGGGTCTGAAAAACTGTTTTTT; J gene: TRBJ1-4; CDR3 length: 12; D gene: TRBD1; V gene: TRBV29-1; clone size: many
CDR3 protein: CASSPPTGGRTDTQYF; CDR3 DNA: TGTGCCAGCTCACCCCCGACAGGGGGCAGGACAGATACGCAGTATTTT; J gene: TRBJ2-3; CDR3 length: 16; D gene: TRBD1; V gene: TRBV18; clone size: many
CDR3 protein: CASTLRGPRGGQPQHF; CDR3 DNA: TGTGCCAGCACCCTCCGGGGGCCGAGGGGTGGTCAGCCCCAGCATTTT; J gene: TRBJ1-5; CDR3 length: 16; D gene: -; V gene: TRBV6-2/TRBV6-3; clone size: many